These 18 T cell receptor beta chains were sequenced from one sample in a study of blood T cells in healthy people across ages. A second about 6 to 11 cycle PCR used barcoded and J-beta primers. TCRdb redid the calling of the 5' RACE reads with MiXCR, one entry per CDR3 protein. The sample comprises 870,000 or so distinct CDR3 sequences, around 28% of which are singletons, and 15% to 20% rests with the top ten. Input material: blood. The receptors originated from a woman of 80 years or more in good health.

The chain couples TRBV5-1 to TRBJ1-1, with D perhaps matching TRBD1 (5 bases). The germline CDR1 and CDR2 sequences are SGHRS and YFSETQ. The CDR3 runs 14 residues. V was cut by 6 bases and J by 2 bases, with 14 bases left in between. CDR3 nucleotides: TGCGCCAGCAACTGGGGGGGAGGAAACACTGAAGCTTTCTTT. Translation gives CASNWGGGNTEAFF.

Notes on this clonotype: A read error may account for a junction end that differs from germline. The chain combines TRBV19 with TRBJ2-1, with D perhaps given as TRBD1 or TRBD2 (6 bases each). Germline lookup yields CDR1 LNHDA and CDR2 SQIVND (reference sequence). CDR3 length equals 17 residues. The CDR3 DNA is TGTGCCGGTAGGAGGTACTTAGGGGGGAGCTCCTACAATGAGCAGTTCTTC. It encodes CAGRRYLGGSSYNEQFF.

Comments on this clonotype: Without the conserved terminal phenylalanine or tryptophan, this CDR3 likely stems from a read error. The J gene is TRBJ2-5, the V gene TRBV12-3 or TRBV12-4, with TRBD1 matching 7 bases. The J call may be mistaken, given a closer DNA end match to TRBJ2-7. This CDR3 has 15 residues. CDR3 protein: CASSTVSGTAYEQYC. DNA of the CDR3: TGTGCCAGCAGTACCGTATCCGGGACAGCGTACGAGCAGTACTGC.

Notes on this clonotype: One junction end does not reproduce the germline sequence, and a read error may be involved. The V and J genes are TRBV3-1 and TRBJ1-2; D is unclear. Germline V lookup: CDR1 LGHDT, CDR2 YNNKEL (reference sequence). This CDR3 has 14 residues. CDR3 in amino acids: CASSQGAAFYGYIF. CDR3 DNA: TGTGCCAGCAGCCAAGGGGCAGCGTTCTATGGCTACATCTTC.

This clonotype was counted ten times or more. The rearrangement uses TRBV20-1 and TRBJ2-4, with D maybe TRBD1 (5 bases). CDR1 and CDR2 (germline): DFQATT, SNEGSKA (reference sequence). The CDR3 contains 14 residues. V lost 1 base and J lost 0, with 7 bases in between. The CDR3 reads CSARGGLAKNIQYF. The CDR3 DNA reads TGCAGTGCTAGAGGGGGCCTAGCCAAAAACATTCAGTACTTC.

A word on this clonotype: A much larger clone differs by one base, so this may be a read error. This chain joins TRBV7-2 and TRBJ2-6; TRBD1 might be the D (5 bases). Germline CDR1 reads SGHTA; CDR2 reads FQGNSA. The CDR3 runs to 16 residues. The CDR3 sequence is CASSPGERAGANVLAF. The CDR3 DNA is TGTGCCAGCAGCCCTGGGGAAAGGGCTGGGGCCAACGTCCTGGCTTTC.

This clonotype was seen only a few times. A single base separates this from a much larger clone, so it may be a read error. The rearrangement links TRBV5-1 to TRBJ2-5; 7 bases agree with TRBD2. J was trimmed by 11 bases and V by 5 bases; bases with no gene match: 15. This CDR3 spans 14 amino acids. Germline CDR1 SGHRS, CDR2 YFSETQ. The chain's CDR3 is CASRASGSYNEQYF. The CDR3 DNA is TGCGCCAGCAGAGCTAGCGGATCATACAATGAGCAGTACTTC.

A word on this clonotype: A much larger clone differs by one base, so this may be a read error. The chain has TRBV20-1 and TRBJ2-1; 9 nucleotides agree with TRBD1. The J call may be incorrect, as the DNA end agrees better with TRBJ2-7. Germline V gives CDR1 DFQATT, CDR2 SNEGSKA (reference sequence). This CDR3 comprises 13 residues. This chain's CDR3 is CSAIGTGYNEQYF. Written as DNA, the CDR3 is TGCAGTGCGATCGGGACAGGGTACAATGAGCAGTACTTC.

In this sample, this clonotype turned up many times. The V gene is TRBV5-1, the J gene TRBJ2-4; unclear D gene. Trimming took 1 base from V and 6 from J, leaving 11 bases between them. The CDR3 length is 14 residues. CDR1 SGHRS and CDR2 YFSETQ come from the germline V gene. The CDR3 is CASSLRGPGNIQYF. The CDR3, as DNA: TGCGCCAGCAGCTTGCGCGGTCCGGGAAACATTCAGTACTTC.

Regarding this clonotype: Possible read error: a much larger clone is one base away. V usage is TRBV11-2 and J usage is TRBJ2-5; D remains ambiguous. The CDR3 loop spans 13 amino acids. Germline loops: CDR1 SGHAT, CDR2 FQNNGV. The CDR3 DNA sequence: TGTGCCAGCAGCGACCCTAATAAAGAGGCCCAGTACTTC. It translates to CASSDPNKEAQYF.

The sample holds one count of this clonotype. This may arise from a read error, as a much more abundant clone is one base away. The chain combines TRBV10-3 with TRBJ1-2, with D maybe TRBD1 (5 bases). The germline V gene encodes CDR1 ENHRY and CDR2 SYGVKD. The CDR3 is 14 residues long. Trimming took 5 bases from V and 4 from J, leaving 14 bases between them. CDR3: CAISPQRGSYGYTF. CDR3 bases: TGTGCCATCAGTCCCCAGAGGGGCAGCTATGGCTACACCTTC.

In its sample, this clonotype was seen a few times. The J gene is TRBJ1-1, the V gene TRBV19; unclear D gene. V lost 7 bases to trimming and J lost 6 bases, with 9 bases between them. Germline loops: CDR1 LNHDA, CDR2 SQIVND (reference sequence). This CDR3 region has 11 residues. This CDR3 reads CASKRSAEAFF. In DNA, the CDR3 is TGTGCCAGTAAGCGGTCCGCTGAAGCTTTCTTT.

This clonotype appeared a few times. One junction end disagrees with the germline gene, perhaps due to a read error. The chain joins TRBV3-1 to TRBJ2-3; D unclear. Germline V gene data show CDR1 as LGHDT and CDR2 as YNNKEL (reference sequence). The CDR3 runs 12 residues. CDR3 sequence reads: CASSQVEDTLYF. DNA for the CDR3: TGTGCCAGCAGCCAAGTAGAAGATACGCTGTATTTT.

This clonotype was counted at least ten times. One end of the junction is discordant with germline, which a read error may explain. The chain joins TRBV5-1 to TRBJ2-3, with D maybe TRBD1 (5 bases). The CDR3 has 16 amino acids. CDR1 SGHRS and CDR2 YFSETQ come from the germline V gene. The CDR3 region is CASTLGSEGGTDTQYF. CDR3 coding DNA: TGCGCCAGCACCTTGGGAAGTGAAGGGGGCACAGATACGCAGTATTTT.

This clonotype was recorded only once. The V gene is TRBV30, the J gene TRBJ1-6; 7 nucleotides line up with TRBD1. The CDR3 totals 15 residues. Germline V gives CDR1 GTSNPN, CDR2 SVGIG (reference sequence). The V and J ends lost 4 bases and 10 bases, in that order; junction bases with no gene match: 13. CDR3 in amino acids: CAWTATDRLKSPLHF. CDR3 sequence (DNA): TGTGCCTGGACCGCGACGGACAGGCTCAAGTCACCCCTCCACTTT. The full variable domain, with the rest looked up from reference TRBV30 and TRBJ1-6, is SQTIHQWPATLVQPVGSPLSLECTVEGTSNPNLYWYRQAAGRGLQLLFYSVGIGQISSEVPQNLSASRPQDRQFILSSKKLLLSDSGFYLCAWTATDRLKSPLHFGNGTRLTVT.

This clonotype was observed a single time. V gene TRBV20-1 combines with J gene TRBJ2-1; TRBD2 matches at 7 bases. CDR3 size: 13 residues. Germline CDR1 reads DFQATT; CDR2 reads SNEGSKA (reference sequence). V was pared by 8 bases and J by 6 bases, with 10 bases of the junction left unmatched. The chain's CDR3 is CSRPAGTSNEQFF. DNA of the CDR3: TGCAGTAGACCAGCGGGAACAAGCAATGAGCAGTTCTTC.

This chain joins TRBV29-1 and TRBJ2-1; 7 bases line up with TRBD1. V lost 6 bases and J lost 7; bases outside the gene matches: 9. The CDR3 contains 13 residues. CDR1 is SQVTM, CDR2 ANQGSEA, per germline. For the CDR3, the DNA is TGCAGCGTATGGGACAGAATTAAAAATGAGCAGTTCTTC. Protein sequence: CSVWDRIKNEQFF.

This clonotype was picked up many times. The CDR3 here is CATSDWGTGQETQYF. CDR3 DNA: TGTGCCACCAGTGATTGGGGGACAGGGCAAGAGACCCAGTACTTC. The V gene is TRBV24-1, the J gene TRBJ2-5, with 9 positions matching TRBD1. V lost 2 bases and J lost 2; bases outside the gene matches: 2. This CDR3 has 15 amino acids. Germline CDR1 KGHDR, CDR2 SFDVKD.